This T cell receptor (beta chain) was profiled in a study of control samples from healthy donors and cancer patients. The CDR3 totals 15 residues. Trimming took 1 base from V and 4 from J, leaving 13 bases between them. CDR1 KGHSH and CDR2 LQKENI come from the germline V gene. Assay used: immunoSEQ multiplex PCR; TCRdb lists only in-frame clones, some missing. The sample has about 230,000 clones; over 70% are singletons. This TCR was sampled from a woman aged 60-75 years with lung cancer. Sequencing used PBMCs. V is TRBV18 and J is TRBJ1-2; tentative D call: TRBD1 (6 bases). CDR3 nucleotides: TGTGCCAGCTCACCACAAGAAGGGGGAAGCTATGGCTACACCTTC. This gives the protein CASSPQEGGSYGYTF. Combining the CDR3 with reference TRBV18 and TRBJ1-2 gives the whole variable domain NAGVMQNPRHLVRRRGQEARLRCSPMKGHSHVYWYRQLPEEGLKFMVYLQKENIIDESGMPKERFSAEFPKEGPSILRIQQVVRGDSAAYFCASSPQEGGSYGYTFGSGTRLTVV.